The 27 T cell receptor beta chains presented below share a single source sample, sequenced in a study of blood T cell repertoires in COVID-19. The repertoire was sequenced with immunoSEQ multiplex PCR; TCRdb's copy has only in-frame clones and lacks some. The profile shows about 290,000 clones, around 86% of them singletons. The sequenced material came from PBMCs or T cells enriched from blood (not recorded which). The receptors here all came from a woman between 40 and 55 years old who had recovered from COVID-19.

The chain is built from TRBV27 and TRBJ2-7; 8 nucleotides agree with TRBD1. Germline V gives CDR1 MNHEY, CDR2 SMNVEV (reference sequence). V gave up 3 bases and J gave up 4 bases; unmatched junction bases: 8. The CDR3 spans 15 residues. The DNA of the CDR3 is TGTGCCAGCAGTTTCGGACAGGGAGGTCGGTACGAGCAGTACTTC. Its translation: CASSFGQGGRYEQYF.

The CDR3 protein is CASSRQFQSPGQGIYEQYF. As DNA, the CDR3 is TGCGCCAGCAGCCGGCAATTCCAAAGCCCAGGACAGGGCATCTACGAGCAGTACTTC. The chain uses TRBV4-3 and TRBJ2-7, with 8 bases identical to TRBD1. The ends lost 4 bases at V and 3 bases at J; junction bases unmatched: 20. Germline V gene data show CDR1 as LGHNA and CDR2 as YSLEER. The CDR3 spans 19 residues.

The rearrangement joins TRBV4-1 to TRBJ2-5; the match to TRBD2 covers 13 bases. CDR3 length equals 15 residues. Trimming removed 3 bases from V and 5 bases from J; junction bases left unmatched: 3. CDR1 and CDR2 (germline): MGHRA, YSYEKL. CDR3: CASSQLTSGGETQYF. The CDR3 nucleotides are TGCGCCAGCAGCCAGCTGACTAGCGGGGGGGAGACCCAGTACTTC.

In its sample, this clone was seen a few times. The J gene is TRBJ1-6, the V gene TRBV15; 11 positions match TRBD1. Germline CDR1 is LNHNV and CDR2 is YYDKDF (reference sequence). The CDR3 consists of 16 residues. The V segment lost 5 bases and the J segment 9 bases; nucleotides outside the gene matches: 9. CDR3 sequence reads: CATSLGQGAIGSPLHF. CDR3 nucleotide sequence: TGTGCCACCAGCCTCGGACAGGGGGCGATTGGTTCACCCCTCCACTTT.

The rearrangement joins TRBV30 to TRBJ2-3, with TRBD2 identical over 8 bases. The V gene's germline CDR1 is GTSNPN and CDR2 SVGIG (reference sequence). V lost 2 bases and J lost 3; bases outside the gene matches: 1. The CDR3 contains 13 residues. In DNA form, the CDR3 reads TGTGCCTGGAGTCGGGGGGGGACAGATACGCAGTATTTT. This translates into CAWSRGGTDTQYF.

The V call is TRBV5-1, the J call TRBJ2-3; perhaps TRBD2 as D (6 bases). The CDR3 has 15 amino acids. Per germline, CDR1 SGHRS and CDR2 YFSETQ. The ends were cut back, 3 bases at V and 2 bases at J, with 13 bases in the middle. CDR3 loop: CASSSGDFYTDTQYF. The CDR3 DNA is TGCGCCAGCAGCTCGGGGGACTTTTACACAGATACGCAGTATTTT.

This chain links TRBV11-3 with TRBJ2-1; possibly TRBD1 for D (5 bases). The V end was cut by 3 bases, the J end by 0 bases, with 12 bases between. Germline values: CDR1 SGHNT, CDR2 YENEEA. This CDR3 comprises 16 residues. For the CDR3, the DNA is TGTGCCAGCAGCTTCGGTGGGGCTAGCTCCTACAATGAGCAGTTCTTC. Translating gives CASSFGGASSYNEQFF.

This clone was picked up one time. This chain links TRBV19 with TRBJ1-4; D is possibly TRBD1 (5 bases). Germline assignment: CDR1 LNHDA and CDR2 SQIVND (reference sequence). With 7 bases removed from V and 6 bases from J, the gap between germline ends came to 15 bases. CDR3 length: 14 residues. The CDR3 DNA reads TGTGCCAGTACTGGAGACCCAGGGTATGAAAAACTGTTTTTT. This gives the protein CASTGDPGYEKLFF.

This clone was seen only a few times. V gene TRBV15 combines with J gene TRBJ2-7, with D hard to call. This CDR3 has 17 amino acids. Germline CDR1 is LNHNV and CDR2 is YYDKDF (reference sequence). The V gene lost 1 base and the J gene lost 3 bases, with 19 bases spanning the gap. This CDR3 is CATSRVETSRSDYEQYF. In nucleotides, the CDR3 is TGTGCCACCAGCAGAGTCGAGACATCCCGGTCGGACTACGAGCAGTACTTC.

This clone was detected only once. The chain combines TRBV20-1 with TRBJ1-1; D not resolved. The CDR3 runs 11 residues. V lost 6 bases and J 4 bases, leaving 9 bases between the germline ends. The germline gives CDR1 DFQATT, CDR2 SNEGSKA (reference sequence). The CDR3 sequence: CSAQDFTEAFF. CDR3 coding DNA: TGCAGTGCCCAGGATTTCACTGAAGCTTTCTTT.

V usage is TRBV21-1 and J usage is TRBJ1-2; TRBD1, the D gene given by the table, was not confirmed from the DNA. TRBV21-1 is recorded as a pseudogene. The CDR3 has 16 amino acids. The CDR3 region has the DNA TGTGCCAGCAGCGGAGGGACAGGGGTTACCTCTGGTGGCTACACCTTC. Its protein is CASSGGTGVTSGGYTF.

This clone was detected only once. This chain connects TRBV5-4 to TRBJ2-3; the match to TRBD1 covers 7 bases. V was clipped by 0 bases and J by 5 bases; unmatched bases: 6. Germline values: CDR1 SGHNT, CDR2 YYREEE (reference sequence). The length of the CDR3 is 15 residues. The CDR3 DNA sequence: TGTGCCAGCAGCTTGGCGCCGACAGGGCAAGATACGCAGTATTTT. Its protein is CASSLAPTGQDTQYF.

The genes are TRBV2 and TRBJ2-5, with 9 bases that match TRBD2. This CDR3 comprises 15 residues. Germline V gene sequence: CDR1 SNHLY, CDR2 FYNNEI. Germline trimming cut 5 bases from V and 5 bases from J; bases unmatched to any gene: 9. The CDR3 region is CASSPGTSIVETQYF. CDR3 DNA sequence: TGTGCCAGCAGTCCCGGGACTAGCATAGTTGAGACCCAGTACTTC.

The chain links TRBV12-5 to TRBJ1-1; D is ambiguous. The V and J ends lost 7 bases and 2 bases respectively, with 17 bases between them. In germline, CDR1 is LGHNT, CDR2 FRNRAP. This CDR3 comprises 15 residues. For the CDR3, the DNA is TGTGCTAGTGTCCACCAAGAGGGTCTAAACACTGAAGCTTTCTTT. It yields the protein CASVHQEGLNTEAFF.

In this sample, this clone turned up once. This chain connects TRBV7-3 to TRBJ2-7, with a weak D call TRBD2 (5 bases). The CDR3 is made up of 12 amino acids. CDR1 and CDR2 (germline): SGHTA, FQGTGA. Deletions cut 1 base from V and 6 bases from J, with 7 bases between. The DNA for the CDR3 is TGTGCCAGCAGCTTAAGGGGAGCCGAGCAGTACTTC. Translating it yields CASSLRGAEQYF.

J is TRBJ2-7 and V is TRBV5-3; the match to TRBD2 covers 10 bases. TRBV5-3 counts as an open reading frame of uncertain function. The CDR3 extends over 16 amino acids. With V trimmed by 0 bases and J by 3 bases, 6 bases remained unmatched. DNA of the CDR3: TGTGCCAGAAGCTTGGTGGCGACTAGCGGGTTCTACGAGCAGTACTTC. Amino acids: CARSLVATSGFYEQYF.

V gene TRBV18 combines with J gene TRBJ1-1; D is uncertain. The germline V and J ends were trimmed by 11 bases and 0 bases, with 10 bases remaining between them. Per the germline V gene, CDR1 is KGHSH and CDR2 is LQKENI. This CDR3 is 12 amino acids long. The CDR3 DNA follows: TGTGCCGCGCGCGGGGTGAACACTGAAGCTTTCTTT. Amino acids: CAARGVNTEAFF.

This chain uses TRBV7-3 with TRBJ2-2, with TRBD2 identical over 9 bases. Germline CDR1 and CDR2: SGHTA and FQGTGA. The CDR3 length is 17 residues. The V gene end was trimmed by 1 base and the J gene end by 6 bases; junction bases not matched to a gene: 9. The CDR3 protein is CASSLRGLAGDAGELFF. The CDR3 DNA sequence: TGTGCCAGCAGCTTAAGAGGGTTAGCGGGAGACGCCGGGGAGCTGTTTTTT.

The chain recombines TRBV9 with TRBJ1-2; possible D gene TRBD1, 5 bases. The V end lost 6 bases, the J end lost 4 bases, and 22 bases lay between the germline ends. Germline-derived CDR1 and CDR2 are SGDLS and YYNGEE. This CDR3 region has 16 residues. The CDR3 sequence: CASNLDGGIRGYGYTF. In DNA, the CDR3 is TGTGCCAGCAACCTGGATGGCGGGATTAGGGGCTATGGCTACACCTTC. Variable domain in full (rest from reference TRBV9 and TRBJ1-2): DSGVTQTPKHLITATGQRVTLRCSPRSGDLSVYWYQQSLDQGLQFLIQYYNGEERAKGNILERFSAQQFPDLHSELNLSSLELGDSALYFCASNLDGGIRGYGYTFGSGTRLTVV.

The V and J genes are TRBV6-5 and TRBJ1-4, with D uncertain. The ends were cut back, 8 bases at V and 4 bases at J, with 11 bases in the middle. The CDR3 contains 13 residues. Germline loops: CDR1 MNHEY, CDR2 SVGAGI. CDR3 DNA sequence: TGTGCCAGCGCTGAACTGCTTAATGAAAAACTGTTTTTT. Encoded protein: CASAELLNEKLFF.

This clone showed up just a few times. This chain links TRBV5-1 with TRBJ2-7, with 7 bases matching TRBD2. The CDR3 length is 16 residues. Germline CDR1 SGHRS, CDR2 YFSETQ. With 7 bases clipped from V and 5 bases from J, the junction kept 18 bases outside the gene matches. For the CDR3, the DNA is TGCGCCAGCTCCTACTTTAGGAGGGAGGGCCCCCACGAGCAGTACTTC. Amino acid sequence: CASSYFRREGPHEQYF.

The sample holds one count of this clone. This chain joins TRBV19 and TRBJ1-5, with TRBD1 identical over 9 bases. V lost 3 bases to trimming and J lost 0 bases; unmatched junction nucleotides: 6. The germline V gene encodes CDR1 LNHDA and CDR2 SQIVND (reference sequence). There are 17 residues in the CDR3. Written as DNA, the CDR3 is TGTGCCAGTAGTATGGACAGGGGACAATATAGCAATCAGCCCCAGCATTTT. As protein: CASSMDRGQYSNQPQHF. The full variable domain, in which reference TRBV19 and TRBJ1-5 provide the parts outside the CDR3, is DGGITQSPKYLFRKEGQNVTLSCEQNLNHDAMYWYRQDPGQGLRLIYYSQIVNDFQKGDIAEGYSVSREKKESFPLTVTSAQKNPTAFYLCASSMDRGQYSNQPQHFGDGTRLSIL.

The genes are TRBV30 and TRBJ2-1; D is perhaps TRBD1 (6 bases). The CDR3 runs 13 residues. Germline V CDR1 and CDR2: GTSNPN, SVGIG (reference sequence). The V end was cut by 5 bases, the J end by 4 bases, with 12 bases between. In DNA, the CDR3 is TGTGCCTGGTCCCCCGGACAGTACAATGAGCAGTTCTTC. Protein product: CAWSPGQYNEQFF.

The V gene is TRBV2, the J gene TRBJ1-2, with TRBD1 matching 7 bases. CDR1 SNHLY and CDR2 FYNNEI come from the germline V gene. This CDR3 spans 13 amino acids. V dropped 8 bases and J dropped 3; count of bases not matched to a gene: 6. CDR3 DNA sequence: TGTGCCAGCTCCAACAGGGGAGACTATGGCTACACCTTC. Amino acid sequence: CASSNRGDYGYTF.

CDR3 coding DNA: TGTGCCAGCAGCCTCTCGACAGGGGTTAACTATGGCTACACCTTC. Encoded protein: CASSLSTGVNYGYTF. The chain joins TRBV5-5 to TRBJ1-2, with 8 positions matching TRBD1. Germline-derived CDR1 and CDR2 are SGHKS and YYEKEE (reference sequence). The CDR3 extends over 15 amino acids. Unmatched junction bases numbered 6, after V lost 4 bases and J lost 1 base.

V gene TRBV5-1 combines with J gene TRBJ2-3; D possibly corresponds to TRBD2 (5 bases). The CDR3 extends over 14 amino acids. V was trimmed by 3 bases and J by 3 bases, leaving 11 bases between them. Germline CDR1 is SGHRS and CDR2 is YFSETQ. CDR3 amino acids: CASSSIRGTDTQYF. The CDR3 DNA reads TGCGCCAGCAGCTCAATCCGGGGTACAGATACGCAGTATTTT.

V is TRBV28 and J is TRBJ1-2, with TRBD1 identical over 7 bases. CDR3 size: 14 residues. V shed 3 bases and J 3 bases; nucleotides not matched to a gene: 4. Germline V gene data show CDR1 as MDHEN and CDR2 as SYDVKM. The CDR3 region is CASSFPGQDYGYTF. The CDR3 DNA reads TGTGCCAGCAGTTTTCCTGGACAGGACTATGGCTACACCTTC.